Listed below are T cell receptor beta chains from one sample, sequenced in a study of CD8+ T cells in alopecia areata. Method: immunoSEQ multiplex PCR; TCRdb's copy keeps in-frame clones and lacks some. Seen here are approximately 140,000 clones, 82% observed once, and the top ten hold 20% to 25%. Sequenced here: CD8+ T cells sorted from blood, sampled at week 4, from a patient treated with tofacitinib. These receptors came from a human donor with alopecia areata. Both conserved end residues are trimmed from each CDR3. Clone size is shown for a subset of rows, as once, few, many or a class of expanded clone.

.	TRBV5-1	TRBJ2-6	ASSLFWLDSSSGANVLT
.	TRBV30	TRBJ2-1	AWSLTSGDEQF
.	TRBV29-1	TRBJ1-2	SVGDRGNQYGYT
once	TRBV19	TRBJ1-2	ASSIQGSLYGYT
.	TRBV2	TRBJ1-1	ASSDRGLRFMAF
.	TRBV6-5	TRBJ2-7	ASSYATGAAGEQY
.	TRBV9	TRBJ1-6	ASSTRTGVNSPLH
.	TRBV7-9	TRBJ2-7	ASSLDRGYYEQY
.	TRBV5-1	TRBJ2-5	ASSLKGETQY
.	TRBV4-3	TRBJ2-1	ASSQGSRDEQF
.	TRBV6-1	TRBJ2-7	ASRGGTSIHEQY
once	TRBV5-1	TRBJ1-5	ASSFGTGGNQPQH
few	TRBV2	TRBJ2-7	ASSEYQGVYEQY
.	TRBV7-2	TRBJ2-7	ASSANSYEQY
.	TRBV7-9	TRBJ2-1	ASSLGAASSYNEQF
few	TRBV25-1	TRBJ2-3	ASSEYYGGAADTQY
.	TRBV19	TRBJ1-2	ASSRGEGGYT
.	TRBV27	TRBJ1-6	ASSPQQGKGYNSPLH
.	TRBV7-9	TRBJ1-1	ASSPRDRGLEDTEAF
.	TRBV11-2	TRBJ2-7	ASRNPGQGTLYEQY
.	TRBV5-1	TRBJ2-7	ASSLRGRQFVDEQY
.	TRBV7-9	TRBJ2-1	ASSPRSGGLNEQF
.	TRBV12-5	TRBJ2-7	ASAITGRGDYEQY
many	TRBV4-3	TRBJ2-4	ASSPDRATKNIQY
.	TRBV7-8	TRBJ2-4	ASSLDAREAKNIQY
.	TRBV27	TRBJ2-4	ASSLPCSYLAKNIQY
.	TRBV5-6	TRBJ2-1	ASSLDYLTDNEQF
.	TRBV27	TRBJ2-3	ASMEGNTDTQY
.	TRBV4-1	TRBJ2-5	ASSQEGTSGGSQETQY
.	TRBV27	TRBJ1-5	ASSSIGGFGQPQH
.	TRBV7-2	TRBJ2-1	ASSLARDPGASILRQF
.	TRBV5-1	TRBJ2-1	ASSLALRSYSYNEQF
.	TRBV4-1	TRBJ1-6	ASSQVRNNSPLH
.	TRBV27	TRBJ2-1	ASSPSPGLSNNEQF
.	TRBV15	TRBJ2-5	ATSRDTGAETQY
.	TRBV5-1	TRBJ1-2	ASSPHPAYGYT
once	TRBV6-1	TRBJ1-3	ASSEAQGLWGTIY
.	TRBV7-2	TRBJ2-5	ASSLVGLSGETQY
.	TRBV4-2	TRBJ1-5	ASSQDPQGNQPQH
.	TRBV4-3	TRBJ2-1	ASSPNWRHNEQF
.	TRBV4-3	TRBJ2-3	ASSHEPSGSTDTQY
.	TRBV4-1	TRBJ2-2	ASSVMTGELF
.	TRBV27	TRBJ1-1	ASSLYVQGVAEAF
.	TRBV4-3	TRBJ2-1	ASSQDLGGGALGEQF
.	TRBV11-1	TRBJ2-1	ASSLAKRGLAVNEQF
.	TRBV6-6	TRBJ2-7	ASSYRGEQY
.	TRBV7-8	TRBJ2-2	ASSLDRARGSTGELF
.	TRBV6-5	TRBJ2-1	ASSSDRSSYNEQF
.	TRBV18	TRBJ1-1	ASSPLLKRAF
.	TRBV4-1	TRBJ2-1	ASSEVGNNEQF
.	TRBV6-4	TRBJ1-1	ASSDSNVASEAF